Listed here are 20 T cell receptor beta chains from one sample, sequenced in a study of technical replicates of blood from a handful of donors (TCRdb year 2017). Libraries were constructed by the immunoSEQ multiplex PCR assay. TCRdb obtained this table from immuneACCESS and retained in-frame rearrangements with V and J assigned. These tables miss some clones; where compared with another copy, unresolved V genes account for less than half of the shortfall, and the remainder is unexplained. The sample contains tens of thousands of clones, approximately 86% of them found a single time. Jointly, the top ten make up 5.6% of the sample. The sequenced sample consisted of PBMCs. The receptors originated from a human donor in good health. Some clones in this sample may be carry-over from other donors' samples.

The chain uses TRBV10-3 and TRBJ2-7; possibly TRBD2 for D (6 bases). The germline V gene has CDR1 ENHRY and CDR2 SYGVKD. V was cut by 4 bases and J by 7 bases, with 11 bases left in between. This CDR3 spans 12 amino acids. This CDR3 reads CAISGDSSEQYF. The CDR3 nucleotides read TGTGCCATCAGTGGGGACTCCTCAGAGCAGTACTTC.

V and J are TRBV27 and TRBJ2-7; D call uncertain. Trimming pared 7 bases from V and 2 bases from J, leaving 18 bases between. Germline CDR1 reads MNHEY; CDR2 reads SMNVEV (reference sequence). This CDR3 comprises 15 residues. CDR3 DNA sequence: TGTGCCAGCACCCCCCCCCTGGAGAGACCCTACGAGCAGTACTTC. It is translated as CASTPPLERPYEQYF.

The chain combines TRBV5-8 with TRBJ2-2, with TRBD1 as a possible D gene (6 bases). CDR1 is SGHTS, CDR2 YDEGEE, per germline. This CDR3 has 16 amino acids. The V end was cut by 6 bases, the J end by 3 bases, with 18 bases between. The CDR3 sequence: CASTPLGRGDTGELFF. The DNA of the CDR3 is TGTGCCAGCACCCCCCTGGGCAGGGGAGACACCGGGGAGCTGTTTTTT. The variable domain in full, completed from reference TRBV5-8 and TRBJ2-2, reads EAGVTQSPTHLIKTRGQQATLRCSPISGHTSVYWYQQALGLGLQFLLWYDEGEERNRGNFPPRFSGRQFPNYSSELNVNALELEDSALYLCASTPLGRGDTGELFFGEGSRLTVL.

V gene TRBV29-1 combines with J gene TRBJ1-2; D possibly corresponds to TRBD1 (6 bases). The germline V gene encodes CDR1 SQVTM and CDR2 ANQGSEA. V dropped 6 bases and J dropped 4 bases, with 15 bases sitting between them. The CDR3 has 13 amino acids. CDR3 DNA sequence: TGCAGCGTCGGCTCAGGGGTGGGCTATGGCTACACCTTC. This codes for CSVGSGVGYGYTF.

This sequence joins TRBV4-3 and TRBJ1-2; tentatively, D is TRBD1 (5 bases). The V and J ends lost 2 bases and 4 bases respectively, with 11 bases between them. Germline loops: CDR1 LGHNA, CDR2 YSLEER. This CDR3 has 14 amino acids. The CDR3 is CASSQTDRPYGYTF. The CDR3 coding sequence is TGCGCCAGCAGCCAAACTGACAGACCCTATGGCTACACCTTC.

CDR3 bases: TGTGCCAGCAGCTTGGTCGGGGGGCCCGAGCAGTACTTC. The encoded protein is CASSLVGGPEQYF. This chain connects TRBV5-6 to TRBJ2-7; D may be TRBD2 (7 bases). The CDR3 loop spans 13 amino acids. The ends were cut back, 0 bases at V and 6 bases at J, with 10 bases in the middle. CDR1 is SGHDT and CDR2 is YYEEEE in the germline V gene.

The chain uses TRBV9 and TRBJ2-5; TRBD2 matches 14 bases. In germline, CDR1 is SGDLS, CDR2 YYNGEE. Trimming took 3 bases from V and 3 from J; bases not matched to a gene: 4. CDR3 length: 16 residues. The CDR3 DNA follows: TGTGCCAGCAGCGCAGGGACTAGCGGGAGAAAAGAGACCCAGTACTTC. Amino acid sequence: CASSAGTSGRKETQYF.

The rearrangement joins TRBV11-2 to TRBJ1-2, with 8 bases aligning to TRBD1. Germline V gene lookup returns CDR1 SGHAT and CDR2 FQNNGV. This CDR3 spans 15 amino acids. With V trimmed by 0 bases and J by 5 bases, 5 bases remained unmatched. The CDR3 loop is CASSLDPRGPYGYTF. The CDR3 region has the DNA TGTGCCAGCAGCTTAGACCCCAGGGGGCCGTATGGCTACACCTTC.

The chain uses TRBV7-2 and TRBJ2-7; the D is unclear. V dropped 1 base and J dropped 2 bases, with 6 bases sitting between them. The CDR3 consists of 13 residues. Germline values: CDR1 SGHTA, CDR2 FQGNSA. In DNA form, the CDR3 reads TGTGCCAGCAGCTTAGACCGGGCCTACGAGCAGTACTTC. Translation gives CASSLDRAYEQYF.

The V and J genes are TRBV18 and TRBJ2-1; 8 bases map to TRBD2. After removal of 0 bases from V and 2 bases from J, the junction contained 3 bases not matched to a gene. The V gene's germline CDR1 is KGHSH and CDR2 LQKENI. The CDR3 sequence is 16 residues long. The CDR3 region has the DNA TGTGCCAGCTCACCACCGAACGGGGGGGCCTACAATGAGCAGTTCTTC. It yields the protein CASSPPNGGAYNEQFF.

The chain combines TRBV7-8 with TRBJ1-3; no clear D. The CDR3 length is 15 residues. V was trimmed by 7 bases and J by 4 bases, leaving 17 bases between them. The germline V gene has CDR1 SGHVS and CDR2 FQNEAQ. The CDR3 DNA follows: TGTGCCAGCACCTCTTCCGGGAATGCGGGAAACACCATATATTTT. Translating gives CASTSSGNAGNTIYF.

This clone was observed a few times. V usage is TRBV19 and J usage is TRBJ2-2; 8 nucleotides match TRBD1. Unmatched junction bases numbered 2, after V lost 4 bases and J lost 4 bases. The length of the CDR3 is 14 residues. The germline V gene has CDR1 LNHDA and CDR2 SQIVND (reference sequence). The CDR3 loop is CASSTDRVTGELFF. The CDR3, as DNA: TGTGCCAGTAGTACGGACAGGGTCACCGGGGAGCTGTTTTTT. The complete variable domain, with remaining parts taken from reference TRBV19 and TRBJ2-2, reads DGGITQSPKYLFRKEGQNVTLSCEQNLNHDAMYWYRQDPGQGLRLIYYSQIVNDFQKGDIAEGYSVSREKKESFPLTVTSAQKNPTAFYLCASSTDRVTGELFFGEGSRLTVL.

The chain carries TRBV4-2 and TRBJ2-1; 10 nucleotides align to TRBD2. The junction had 2 bases not matched to a gene; V was cut back by 0 bases and J by 3 bases. CDR1 is LGHNA, CDR2 YNFKEQ, per germline. This CDR3 region has 16 residues. The CDR3 sequence: CASSQEASGSYNEQFF. Written as DNA, the CDR3 is TGTGCCAGCAGCCAAGAAGCTAGCGGGAGCTACAATGAGCAGTTCTTC.

V gene TRBV15 combines with J gene TRBJ1-2; TRBD1 matches 7 bases. CDR3 size: 15 residues. Germline V lookup: CDR1 LNHNV, CDR2 YYDKDF (reference sequence). The V gene end was trimmed by 5 bases and the J gene end by 6 bases; junction bases not matched to a gene: 12. As DNA, the CDR3 is TGTGCCACCAGCGGTATATGGGGTCAGGGGGATGGCTACACCTTC. Translation gives CATSGIWGQGDGYTF.

The V call is TRBV27, the J call TRBJ1-2; tentatively, D is TRBD1 (6 bases). CDR3 size: 24 residues. Germline V CDR1 and CDR2: MNHEY, SMNVEV (reference sequence). The V end was cut by 5 bases, the J end by 4 bases, with 44 bases between. Here the CDR3 reads CASSKTLWTAPLPPPSQTLYGYTF. Written as DNA, the CDR3 is TGTGCCAGCAGTAAAACTCTATGGACAGCACCTCTTCCTCCTCCGAGCCAAACCCTCTATGGCTACACCTTC.

The chain has TRBV5-5 and TRBJ2-7; D is undetermined. From germline, CDR1 is SGHKS and CDR2 YYEKEE (reference sequence). The CDR3 is 15 residues long. Deletions cut 4 bases from V and 0 bases from J, with 14 bases between. The CDR3 sequence: CASSLALESSYEQYF. The CDR3 DNA reads as TGTGCCAGCAGCCTGGCATTGGAGAGCTCCTACGAGCAGTACTTC.

The V gene is TRBV7-9, the J gene TRBJ2-2; tentatively, D is TRBD1 (6 bases). V lost 3 bases and J 1 base, leaving 9 bases between the germline ends. From germline, CDR1 is SEHNR and CDR2 FQNEAQ (reference sequence). The CDR3 length is 15 residues. DNA for the CDR3: TGTGCCAGCAGCTTGTCGGGACAGAACACCGGGGAGCTGTTTTTT. Residues: CASSLSGQNTGELFF.

This chain uses TRBV29-1 with TRBJ2-7, with TRBD1 matching 10 bases. Germline V gene lookup returns CDR1 SQVTM and CDR2 ANQGSEA. This CDR3 has 13 residues. V lost 6 bases, J lost 2 bases, and 4 bases stayed unmatched. CDR3 sequence: CSVPGTGAYEQYF. Written as DNA, the CDR3 is TGCAGCGTGCCCGGGACAGGGGCCTACGAGCAGTACTTC.

The V call is TRBV5-1, the J call TRBJ2-2, with 9 bases lining up with TRBD2. CDR3 size: 15 residues. The germline CDR1 and CDR2 sequences are SGHRS and YFSETQ. V was pared by 0 bases and J by 5 bases, with 2 bases of the junction left unmatched. The CDR3 DNA reads as TGCGCCAGCAGCTTGGGACTAGCGGTTACCGGGGAGCTGTTTTTT. Its protein product is CASSLGLAVTGELFF. The variable domain in full, with the rest retrieved from reference TRBV5-1 and TRBJ2-2, is KAGVTQTPRYLIKTRGQQVTLSCSPISGHRSVSWYQQTPGQGLQFLFEYFSETQRNKGNFPGRFSGRQFSNSRSEMNVSTLELGDSALYLCASSLGLAVTGELFFGEGSRLTVL.

The J gene is TRBJ1-1, the V gene TRBV11-2; the D gene is possibly TRBD1 (6 bases). This CDR3 contains 16 residues. The germline gives CDR1 SGHAT, CDR2 FQNNGV. Trimming shortened V by 5 bases and J by 2 bases, and 18 bases separated the two germline ends. CDR3 sequence: CASSPGLVRGNTEAFF. CDR3 DNA: TGTGCCAGCAGCCCAGGCCTCGTCAGGGGAAACACTGAAGCTTTCTTT.